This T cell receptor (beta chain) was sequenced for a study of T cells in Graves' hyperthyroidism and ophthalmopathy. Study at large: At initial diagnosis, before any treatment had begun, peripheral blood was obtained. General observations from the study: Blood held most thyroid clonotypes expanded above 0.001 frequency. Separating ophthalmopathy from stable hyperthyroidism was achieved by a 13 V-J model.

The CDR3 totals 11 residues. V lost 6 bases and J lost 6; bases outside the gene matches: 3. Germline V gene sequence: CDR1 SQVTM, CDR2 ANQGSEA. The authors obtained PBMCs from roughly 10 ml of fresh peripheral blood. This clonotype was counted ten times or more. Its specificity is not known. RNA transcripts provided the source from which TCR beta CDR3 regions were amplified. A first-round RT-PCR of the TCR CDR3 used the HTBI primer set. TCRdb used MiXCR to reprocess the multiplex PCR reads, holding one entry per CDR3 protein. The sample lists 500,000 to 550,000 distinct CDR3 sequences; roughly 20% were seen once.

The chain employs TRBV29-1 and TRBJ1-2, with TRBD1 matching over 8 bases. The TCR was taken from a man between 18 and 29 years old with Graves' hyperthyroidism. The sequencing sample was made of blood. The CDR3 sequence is CSVDRGDGYTF. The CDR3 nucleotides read TGCAGCGTCGACAGGGGAGATGGCTACACCTTC.